The 7 T cell receptor beta chains reported below all come from one sample, sequenced in a study of blood T cell repertoires in COVID-19. Method: immunoSEQ multiplex PCR; TCRdb's copy keeps in-frame clones and lacks some. The sample includes roughly 100,000 clones, over 75% of them seen just once. Sequenced input: peripheral blood. The origin of the receptors is a human donor in a cohort sampled during active COVID-19.

This chain joins TRBV13 and TRBJ1-1; no firm D call. Germline CDR1 reads PRHDT; CDR2 reads FYEKMQ (reference sequence). This CDR3 comprises 13 residues. V lost 5 bases and J 0 bases, leaving 7 bases between the germline ends. CDR3 in DNA: TGTGCCAGCAGCGCGGAGATGAACACTGAAGCTTTCTTT. Protein product: CASSAEMNTEAFF.

This clone has just one count. The V call is TRBV7-6, the J call TRBJ2-2, with TRBD2 identical over 7 bases. V gave up 5 bases and J gave up 3 bases; unmatched junction bases: 9. Germline-derived CDR1 and CDR2 are SGHVS and FNYEAQ. This CDR3 has 16 residues. CDR3 nucleotides: TGTGCCAGCAGCCGCTTCGGAGGGAGGGACACCGGGGAGCTGTTTTTT. It yields the protein CASSRFGGRDTGELFF.

A single count supports this clone. This chain links TRBV4-3 with TRBJ1-1; 9 bases map to TRBD1. The V and J ends lost 5 bases and 7 bases, in that order; junction bases with no gene match: 5. Looked up from germline, CDR1 is LGHNA and CDR2 is YSLEER. The CDR3 totals 13 residues. CDR3 sequence: CASSETGGNEAFF. DNA for the CDR3: TGCGCCAGCAGCGAGACAGGGGGGAATGAAGCTTTCTTT.

This rearrangement joins TRBV28 to TRBJ2-5; 11 positions match TRBD2. This CDR3 is built from 17 residues. CDR1 is MDHEN, CDR2 SYDVKM, per germline. V gave up 5 bases and J gave up 5 bases; unmatched junction bases: 13. The chain's CDR3 is CASSLLLAGGPGETQYF. The CDR3, as DNA: TGTGCCAGCAGTCTTCTGTTAGCGGGAGGGCCGGGGGAGACCCAGTACTTC.

The V and J genes are TRBV18 and TRBJ2-7, with 10 positions matching TRBD2. Germline loops: CDR1 KGHSH, CDR2 LQKENI. The CDR3 covers 15 residues. With V trimmed by 3 bases and J by 0 bases, 2 bases remained unmatched. DNA of the CDR3: TGTGCCAGCTCACCCCCTAGCGGGAGCTCCTACGAGCAGTACTTC. Protein sequence: CASSPPSGSSYEQYF. Full variable domain (rest looked up from reference TRBV18 and TRBJ2-7): NAGVMQNPRHLVRRRGQEARLRCSPMKGHSHVYWYRQLPEEGLKFMVYLQKENIIDESGMPKERFSAEFPKEGPSILRIQQVVRGDSAAYFCASSPPSGSSYEQYFGPGTRLTVT.

The genes are TRBV29-1 and TRBJ1-2; 10 bases fit TRBD1. This CDR3 has 13 residues. V was pared by 4 bases and J by 7 bases, with 6 bases of the junction left unmatched. Germline loops: CDR1 SQVTM, CDR2 ANQGSEA. CDR3 residues: CSVAPTGGLGYTF. CDR3 bases: TGCAGCGTTGCCCCGACAGGGGGCCTTGGCTACACCTTC. Full variable domain (remainder filled in from reference TRBV29-1 and TRBJ1-2): SAVISQKPSRDICQRGTSLTIQCQVDSQVTMMFWYRQQPGQSLTLIATANQGSEATYESGFVIDKFPISRPNLTFSTLTVSNMSPEDSSIYLCSVAPTGGLGYTFGSGTRLTVV.

J is TRBJ2-7 and V is TRBV29-1, with 14 bases that match TRBD2. Per the germline V gene, CDR1 is SQVTM and CDR2 is ANQGSEA. The CDR3 runs to 16 residues. The V segment lost 7 bases and the J segment 6 bases; nucleotides outside the gene matches: 14. CDR3 in DNA: TGCAGCGCCACCGGGACTAGCGGGAGCCTGGGGTTCGAGCAGTACTTC. Translated, it gives CSATGTSGSLGFEQYF.